This T cell receptor (beta chain) was recorded in a study of blood T cell repertoires in COVID-19. This CDR3 is 13 amino acids long. CDR1 is MRHNA, CDR2 SNTAGT, per germline. Trimming cost V 5 bases and J 7 bases, with 12 bases left between them. This table comes from immunoSEQ multiplex PCR, and its TCRdb copy is limited to in-frame clones, with some not included. The data contain 400,000 to 550,000 clones, roughly 91% of them singletons. The sample taken for sequencing was peripheral blood. The chain is built from TRBV6-4 and TRBJ1-5, with no clear D. This sequence was found in a woman in her 30s with acute or convalescent COVID-19. CDR3 nucleotides: TGTGCCAGCAGTCACGGGGTCGGCCAGCCCCAGCATTTT. Protein sequence: CASSHGVGQPQHF.